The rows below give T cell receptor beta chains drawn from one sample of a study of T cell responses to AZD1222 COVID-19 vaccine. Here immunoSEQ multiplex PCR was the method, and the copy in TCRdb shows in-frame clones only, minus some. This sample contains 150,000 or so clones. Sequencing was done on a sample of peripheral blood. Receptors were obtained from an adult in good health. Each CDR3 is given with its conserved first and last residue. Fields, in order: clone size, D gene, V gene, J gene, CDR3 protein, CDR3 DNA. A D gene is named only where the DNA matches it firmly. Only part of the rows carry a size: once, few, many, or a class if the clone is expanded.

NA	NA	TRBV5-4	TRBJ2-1	CASSLRVRTSYNEQFF	TGTGCCAGCAGCTTGAGGGTTCGAACTTCCTACAATGAGCAGTTCTTC
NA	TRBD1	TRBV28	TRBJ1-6	CATWTGEGSPLHF	TGTGCCACCTGGACAGGGGAAGGATCACCCCTCCACTTT
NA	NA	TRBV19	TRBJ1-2	CASSIAAGNYGYTF	TGTGCCAGTAGTATAGCGGCAGGAAACTATGGCTACACCTTC
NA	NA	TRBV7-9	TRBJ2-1	CASSFSYEQFF	TGTGCCAGCAGCTTTTCCTATGAGCAGTTCTTC
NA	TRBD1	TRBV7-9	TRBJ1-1	CASSPGQGPNTEAFF	TGTGCCAGCAGCCCGGGACAGGGACCGAACACTGAAGCTTTCTTT
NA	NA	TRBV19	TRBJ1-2	CASSRTDWGGYGYTF	TGTGCCAGTAGTAGGACAGACTGGGGGGGATATGGCTACACCTTC
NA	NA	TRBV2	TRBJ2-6	CASSDPQRLKASGANVLTF	TGTGCCAGCAGTGATCCCCAGCGTTTGAAGGCCTCTGGGGCCAACGTCCTGACTTTC
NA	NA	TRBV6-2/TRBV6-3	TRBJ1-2	CASSSPGHRYYGYTF	TGTGCCAGCAGCTCCCCGGGACATCGGTACTATGGCTACACCTTC
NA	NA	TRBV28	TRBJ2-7	CASSLLNEQYF	TGTGCCAGCAGTTTACTCAACGAGCAGTACTTC
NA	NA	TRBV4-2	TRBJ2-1	CASSQTVNEQFF	TGTGCCAGCAGCCAAACAGTCAATGAGCAGTTCTTC
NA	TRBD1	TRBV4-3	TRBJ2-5	CASSQDVGQQETQYF	TGCGCCAGCAGCCAAGATGTGGGACAGCAAGAGACCCAGTACTTC
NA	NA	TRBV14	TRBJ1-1	CASSLRKSRGSGTEAFF	TGTGCCAGCAGCCTCCGAAAGTCGAGGGGGAGCGGCACTGAAGCTTTCTTT
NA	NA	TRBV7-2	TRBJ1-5	CASSNGTGWSNQPQHF	TGTGCCAGCAGCAACGGCACAGGGTGGAGCAATCAGCCCCAGCATTTT
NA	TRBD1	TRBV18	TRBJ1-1	CASSRDSLNTEAFF	TGTGCCAGCTCAAGGGACAGTCTGAACACTGAAGCTTTCTTT
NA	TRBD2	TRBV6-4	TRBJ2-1	CASSELAGVRNEQFF	TGTGCCAGCAGTGAACTAGCGGGGGTACGGAATGAGCAGTTCTTC
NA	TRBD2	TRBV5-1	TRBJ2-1	CASSLDYSGGYNEQFF	TGCGCCAGCAGCTTGGATTATAGCGGGGGGTACAATGAGCAGTTCTTC
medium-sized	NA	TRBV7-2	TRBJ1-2	CASSLQSLGQVDGGYTF	TGTGCCAGCAGCTTACAGTCATTAGGGCAGGTCGACGGTGGCTACACCTTC
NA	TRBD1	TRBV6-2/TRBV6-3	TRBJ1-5	CASRYGQGPNLGVQHF	TGTGCCAGCAGGTACGGACAGGGGCCAAACCTAGGTGTCCAGCATTTT
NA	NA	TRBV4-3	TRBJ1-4	CASSQDRGGIREKLFF	TGCGCCAGCAGCCAAGATCGAGGAGGGATCCGTGAAAAACTGTTTTTT
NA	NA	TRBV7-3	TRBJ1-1	CASSPTADRNTEAFF	TGTGCCAGCAGCCCCACCGCGGACAGGAACACTGAAGCTTTCTTT
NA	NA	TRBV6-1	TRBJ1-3	CASSEEGTGNTIYF	TGTGCCAGCAGTGAAGAAGGGACTGGAAACACCATATATTTT
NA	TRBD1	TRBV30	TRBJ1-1	CAWNPVPGQGLNTEAFF	TGTGCCTGGAACCCTGTCCCGGGACAGGGATTGAACACTGAAGCTTTCTTT
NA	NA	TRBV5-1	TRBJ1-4	CASSWTAPNEKLFF	TGCGCCAGCAGCTGGACGGCCCCTAATGAAAAACTGTTTTTT
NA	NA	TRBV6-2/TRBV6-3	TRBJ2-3	CASSYNPRGPSTDTQYF	TGTGCCAGCAGTTACAATCCGAGGGGTCCTAGCACAGATACGCAGTATTTT
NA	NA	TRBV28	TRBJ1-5	CASSLISGSGDQPQHF	TGTGCCAGCAGTTTAATATCAGGGTCTGGTGATCAGCCCCAGCATTTT
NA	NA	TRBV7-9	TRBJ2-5	CASSLVATQETQYF	TGTGCCAGCAGCTTAGTAGCGACCCAAGAGACCCAGTACTTC
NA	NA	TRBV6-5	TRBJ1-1	CASTRAGRDTEAFF	TGTGCCAGCACCAGGGCTGGCAGGGACACTGAAGCTTTCTTT
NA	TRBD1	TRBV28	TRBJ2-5	CASRGDRAQETQYF	TGTGCCAGCAGGGGGGACAGGGCTCAAGAGACCCAGTACTTC
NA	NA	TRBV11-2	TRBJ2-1	CASSLDPVGASSYNEQFF	TGTGCCAGCAGCTTAGATCCTGTGGGGGCTAGCTCCTACAATGAGCAGTTCTTC
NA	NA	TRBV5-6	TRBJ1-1	CASSTGIRNTFF	TGTGCCAGCAGTACCGGGATTCGAAATACTTTCTTT
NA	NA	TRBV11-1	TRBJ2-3	CASSLEGATSSDTQYF	TGTGCCAGCAGCTTAGAAGGGGCTACTTCCTCAGATACGCAGTATTTT
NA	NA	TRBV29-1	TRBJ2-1	CSVVPVQHNEQFF	TGCAGCGTCGTACCGGTACAGCACAATGAGCAGTTCTTC
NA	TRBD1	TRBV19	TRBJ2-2	CASSPQGAGELFF	TGTGCCAGTAGCCCACAGGGGGCCGGGGAGCTGTTTTTT
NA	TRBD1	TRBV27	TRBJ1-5	CASGRGPRQPQHF	TGTGCCTCGGGTAGGGGGCCACGTCAGCCCCAGCATTTT
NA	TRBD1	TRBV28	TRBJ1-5	CASSFRDRGENQPQHF	TGTGCCAGCAGTTTCCGGGACAGGGGGGAAAATCAGCCCCAGCATTTT
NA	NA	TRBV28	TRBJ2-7	CASSSYPYEQYF	TGTGCCAGCAGTTCCTATCCTTACGAGCAGTACTTC
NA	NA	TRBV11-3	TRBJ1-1	CASSLGQANTEAFF	TGTGCCAGCAGCTTAGGCCAAGCGAACACTGAAGCTTTCTTT
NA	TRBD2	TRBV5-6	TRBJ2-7	CASSLRLADYEQYF	TGTGCCAGCAGCTTGAGACTAGCGGATTACGAGCAGTACTTC
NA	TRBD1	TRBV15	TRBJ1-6	CATSPQGGSSYNSPLHF	TGTGCCACCAGCCCCCAGGGGGGGAGCTCCTATAATTCACCCCTCCACTTT
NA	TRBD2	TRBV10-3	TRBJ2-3	CAISAPTSGVTDTQYF	TGTGCCATCAGTGCCCCGACTAGCGGGGTCACAGATACGCAGTATTTT
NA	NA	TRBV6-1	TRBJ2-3	CASSERPTDTQYF	TGTGCCAGCAGTGAAAGACCCACAGATACGCAGTATTTT
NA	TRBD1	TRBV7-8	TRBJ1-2	CASTPVDRGSGYTF	TGTGCCAGCACTCCCGTGGACAGGGGCTCTGGCTACACCTTC
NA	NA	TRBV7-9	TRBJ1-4	CASSFGPTNEKLFF	TGTGCCAGCAGCTTCGGTCCAACTAATGAAAAACTGTTTTTT
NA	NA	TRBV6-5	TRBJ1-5	CASSYGVNQPQHF	TGTGCCAGCAGTTACGGGGTGAATCAGCCCCAGCATTTT
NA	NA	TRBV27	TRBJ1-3	CASPRDRSGNTIYF	TGTGCCAGCCCGAGGGATCGATCAGGAAACACCATATATTTT